These 29 T cell receptor beta chains originate from one sample sequenced in a study of human T cells and chemical hapten exposure (dated by TCRdb to about 2021). Library preparation employed RACE. The instrument was a NextSeq 500. Through fastp at Q25 and MiXCR, TCRdb rebuilt clones from the public reads, retaining in-frame beta chains. When rows share a CDR3 protein, they turn into one entry using the most common DNA and genes. This sample gives 250,000 to 300,000 distinct CDR3 sequences in total; over 7.5% of them show up just once. Roughly 1.2% of the sample comes from the top ten. The sample's time point label is to be understood as: pre-sensitization, week 0. The sample's treatment or condition label is to be understood as: therapeutic diphenylcyclopropenone sensitization with weekly scalp DPC. Here the sequenced sample was whole blood, taken in connection with sensitization to the hapten diphenylcyclopropenone (DPC). These receptor sequences come from a young man with alopecia areata. Some clones in this sample may be carry-over from other donors' samples.

This clonotype appeared many times. J is TRBJ1-5 and V is TRBV19, with 10 positions matching TRBD1. The CDR3 totals 16 residues. V dropped 2 bases and J dropped 5; count of bases not matched to a gene: 6. CDR1 and CDR2 from the germline V gene are LNHDA and SQIVND (reference sequence). The CDR3 nucleotides read TGTGCCAGTAGTATAAGACAGGGGGCGCTTGATCAGCCCCAGCATTTT. Translated, it gives CASSIRQGALDQPQHF.

This chain joins TRBV10-3 and TRBJ2-2; the match to TRBD1 covers 7 bases. The V and J ends lost 6 bases and 2 bases, in that order; junction bases with no gene match: 6. This CDR3 has 15 amino acids. Germline loops: CDR1 ENHRY, CDR2 SYGVKD. The CDR3 DNA follows: TGTGCCATCAGAGACAGGGTCCTAAACACCGGGGAGCTGTTTTTT. Translated, it gives CAIRDRVLNTGELFF.

There are a few counts of this clonotype. This chain links TRBV28 with TRBJ2-1, with D possibly being TRBD2 (6 bases). V was pared by 8 bases and J by 7 bases, with 15 bases between. This CDR3 is 13 amino acids long. The V gene's germline CDR1 is MDHEN and CDR2 SYDVKM. The CDR3 DNA reads TGTGCCAGCTGTGGCGCTGGGAGGAATGAGCAGTTCTTC. Translated, it gives CASCGAGRNEQFF.

This clonotype has more than one count but fewer than ten. The chain has TRBV27 and TRBJ2-4; D remains unclear. The CDR3 is made up of 18 amino acids. Germline assignment: CDR1 MNHEY and CDR2 SMNVEV (reference sequence). Trimming removed 5 bases from V and 0 bases from J, with 20 bases in between. CDR3 protein: CASSAPDHTLRAKNIQYF. The CDR3, as DNA: TGTGCCAGCAGTGCACCTGACCATACTTTGAGAGCCAAAAACATTCAGTACTTC.

This clonotype was counted between two and nine times. The chain carries TRBV11-2 and TRBJ2-7; no reliable D call. V shed 0 bases and J shed 10 bases, with 13 bases lying between them. CDR1 is SGHAT and CDR2 is FQNNGV in the germline V gene. This CDR3 has 13 residues. CDR3 loop: CASSLDPRAVQYF. The CDR3 DNA reads as TGTGCCAGCAGCTTAGATCCTCGCGCGGTTCAGTACTTC.

V is TRBV7-9 and J is TRBJ1-6; D uncertain. Germline V gene data show CDR1 as SEHNR and CDR2 as FQNEAQ (reference sequence). The CDR3 is 15 amino acids. V was clipped by 1 base and J by 6 bases, with 10 bases between them. The CDR3 sequence: CASSLVGSFNSPLHF. DNA of the CDR3: TGTGCCAGCAGCTTAGTGGGCAGCTTTAATTCACCCCTCCACTTT.

This clonotype was found a few times. This chain links TRBV5-5 with TRBJ1-5; D uncertain. The germline CDR1 and CDR2 sequences are SGHKS and YYEKEE (reference sequence). This CDR3 has 17 residues. Trimming pared 0 bases from V and 0 bases from J, leaving 13 bases between. This CDR3 reads CASSLGERSNSNQPQHF. CDR3 nucleotide sequence: TGTGCCAGCAGCTTGGGAGAGAGATCCAATAGCAATCAGCCCCAGCATTTT.

This sequence joins TRBV15 and TRBJ2-3, with 9 nucleotides matching TRBD1. V shed 9 bases, J shed 4 bases, and the junction held 5 bases outside the gene matches. The CDR3 contains 13 residues. Germline V lookup: CDR1 LNHNV, CDR2 YYDKDF (reference sequence). CDR3 sequence: CATGTGRPDTQYF. DNA of the CDR3: TGTGCCACGGGGACAGGGAGGCCAGATACGCAGTATTTT.

The genes are TRBV9 and TRBJ2-3, with D unclear. Per germline, CDR1 SGDLS and CDR2 YYNGEE. The ends were cut back, 2 bases at V and 5 bases at J, with 9 bases in the middle. The CDR3 length is 13 residues. For the CDR3, the DNA is TGTGCCAGCAGCGTGTCAGGAGTAGATACGCAGTATTTT. It encodes CASSVSGVDTQYF.

This clonotype was recorded at least ten times. The chain employs TRBV29-1 and TRBJ1-4; D possibly corresponds to TRBD1 (6 bases). Per the germline V gene, CDR1 is SQVTM and CDR2 is ANQGSEA. The CDR3 runs 14 residues. Trimming took off 3 bases at V and 5 bases at J, with 13 bases between the two ends. CDR3 in DNA: TGCAGCGTTGACCGCTGGAGGGGGAATGAAAAACTGTTTTTT. It translates to CSVDRWRGNEKLFF.

This clonotype was detected only a few times. The chain couples TRBV29-1 to TRBJ2-6; D gene unclear. The V and J ends lost 4 bases and 0 bases respectively, with 7 bases between them. The CDR3 runs 14 residues. Germline CDR1 reads SQVTM; CDR2 reads ANQGSEA. CDR3 coding DNA: TGCAGCGTTGTTAGCCGCTCTGGGGCCAACGTCCTGACTTTC. Its protein product is CSVVSRSGANVLTF.

The rearrangement joins TRBV3-1 to TRBJ2-7, with TRBD1 matching over 9 bases. V gave up 3 bases and J gave up 1 base; unmatched junction bases: 1. The CDR3 runs to 14 residues. Germline lookup yields CDR1 LGHDT and CDR2 YNNKEL (reference sequence). The CDR3 is CASSHGTGSYEQYF. The CDR3, as DNA: TGTGCCAGCAGCCACGGGACAGGGTCCTACGAGCAGTACTTC.

The sample holds many counts of this clonotype. The chain joins TRBV15 to TRBJ2-2; weak D call: TRBD1 (5 bases). Germline CDR1 LNHNV, CDR2 YYDKDF (reference sequence). Trimming shortened V by 1 base and J by 4 bases, and 16 bases separated the two germline ends. The CDR3 contains 17 residues. The CDR3 bases are TGTGCCACCAGCAGAGTTGGGTGGGGCAGTTCCACCGGGGAGCTGTTTTTT. This sequence encodes CATSRVGWGSSTGELFF. Variable domain in full (rest from reference TRBV15 and TRBJ2-2): DAMVIQNPRYQVTQFGKPVTLSCSQTLNHNVMYWYQQKSSQAPKLLFHYYDKDFNNEADTPDNFQSRRPNTSFCFLDIRSPGLGDTAMYLCATSRVGWGSSTGELFFGEGSRLTVL.

The V and J genes are TRBV4-1 and TRBJ2-2; TRBD1 might be the D (6 bases). V was trimmed by 2 bases and J by 4 bases, leaving 11 bases between them. Germline CDR1 MGHRA, CDR2 YSYEKL. There are 15 residues in the CDR3. CDR3 DNA: TGCGCCAGCAGCCAAATAACAGGGTTCACCGGGGAGCTGTTTTTT. Protein sequence: CASSQITGFTGELFF.

In its sample, this clonotype was seen a few times. The chain combines TRBV7-3 with TRBJ1-2; tentatively, D is TRBD1 (6 bases). The CDR3 length is 14 residues. CDR1 is SGHTA, CDR2 FQGTGA, per germline. Trimming removed 1 base from V and 5 bases from J, with 11 bases in between. CDR3 residues: CASSLNRVGYGYTF. The CDR3 region has the DNA TGTGCCAGCAGCTTAAACAGGGTGGGGTATGGCTACACCTTC.

The CDR3 DNA follows: TGTGCCAGCAGCCATCAACTGAATAATGAAAAACTGTTTTTT. This gives the protein CASSHQLNNEKLFF. V is TRBV3-1 and J is TRBJ1-4, with unresolved D. The CDR3 totals 14 residues. The V end was cut by 3 bases, the J end by 4 bases, with 9 bases between. CDR1 and CDR2 from the germline V gene are LGHDT and YNNKEL (reference sequence).

There are many counts of this clonotype. The J gene is TRBJ1-2, the V gene TRBV2; 7 bases line up with TRBD1. V shed 7 bases and J 4 bases; nucleotides not matched to a gene: 3. The CDR3 is 12 residues long. Per germline, CDR1 SNHLY and CDR2 FYNNEI. The CDR3 nucleotides are TGTGCCAGCATGGGACAGTTCTATGGCTACACCTTC. It encodes CASMGQFYGYTF.

This clonotype was recorded a few times. The chain carries TRBV7-6 and TRBJ2-3, with TRBD1 matching 9 bases. V dropped 5 bases and J dropped 6; count of bases not matched to a gene: 15. CDR3 length: 17 residues. The germline V gene has CDR1 SGHVS and CDR2 FNYEAQ. This CDR3 reads CASSRRQQGAMEDTQYF. The CDR3 nucleotides read TGTGCCAGCAGCCGGAGACAACAGGGGGCAATGGAGGATACGCAGTATTTT.

This clonotype was detected a few times. The CDR3: CASSYDRYNEQFF. The CDR3 coding sequence is TGTGCCAGCAGTTACGACAGGTACAATGAGCAGTTCTTC. The chain carries TRBV27 and TRBJ2-1, with D possibly TRBD1 on 6 matching bases. Trimming took off 4 bases at V and 4 bases at J, with 8 bases between the two ends. CDR3 length: 13 amino acids. Germline lookup yields CDR1 MNHEY and CDR2 SMNVEV (reference sequence).

This clonotype has more than one count but fewer than ten. The chain is built from TRBV7-2 and TRBJ1-4; D is unresolved. This CDR3 is built from 14 residues. V lost 1 base and J 6 bases, leaving 9 bases between the germline ends. Per germline, CDR1 SGHTA and CDR2 FQGNSA. The CDR3, as DNA: TGTGCCAGCAGCTTAGTTTCCGGGGATGAAAAACTGTTTTTT. Translated, it gives CASSLVSGDEKLFF.

This chain links TRBV15 with TRBJ2-2; D unresolved. V shed 1 base and J shed 2 bases, with 14 bases lying between them. The CDR3 covers 17 residues. Looked up from germline, CDR1 is LNHNV and CDR2 is YYDKDF (reference sequence). CDR3 protein: CATSRASGPTNTGELFF. The DNA of the CDR3 is TGTGCCACCAGCAGAGCCTCAGGCCCGACCAACACCGGGGAGCTGTTTTTT.

As regards this clonotype: This may stem from a read error, because a much larger clone lies one nucleotide away. The final CDR3 position lacks the conserved phenylalanine or tryptophan, pointing to a likely read error. V gene TRBV4-1 combines with J gene TRBJ1-1, with D maybe TRBD1 (6 bases). The CDR3 totals 13 residues. V was pared by 4 bases and J by 3 bases, with 9 bases between. Germline lookup yields CDR1 MGHRA and CDR2 YSYEKL. CDR3: CASSPDSYTEAFL. The CDR3 DNA follows: TGCGCCAGCAGCCCGGACAGTTACACTGAAGCTTTCCTT.

In this sample, this clonotype turned up many times. The J gene is TRBJ2-1, the V gene TRBV20-1, with TRBD2 matching over 9 bases. Germline values: CDR1 DFQATT, CDR2 SNEGSKA (reference sequence). The V gene end was trimmed by 0 bases and the J gene end by 9 bases; junction bases not matched to a gene: 9. The CDR3 sequence is 15 residues long. CDR3 in DNA: TGCAGTGCTAGAGATGTAGTAGCGGGGGACACTGAGCAGTTCTTC. Translation: CSARDVVAGDTEQFF.

V is TRBV11-3 and J is TRBJ1-1; D gene unclear. CDR1 and CDR2 (germline): SGHNT, YENEEA. V gave up 0 bases and J gave up 3 bases, with 5 bases separating them. The CDR3 covers 13 residues. The CDR3 loop is CASSLEVDTEAFF. The CDR3, as DNA: TGTGCCAGCAGCTTAGAGGTTGACACTGAAGCTTTCTTT.

On this clonotype itself: This may come from a read error, since a much larger clone is one base off. The rearrangement links TRBV5-1 to TRBJ1-1; TRBD1 aligns across 7 bases. CDR1 is SGHRS, CDR2 YFSETQ, per germline. The CDR3 totals 17 residues. With V trimmed by 0 bases and J by 5 bases, 13 bases remained unmatched. The CDR3 spells CASSLDRFETGRTEAFF. CDR3 DNA: TGCGCCAGCAGCTTGGACCGATTTGAGACAGGGCGTACTGAAGCTTTCTTT.

This clonotype showed up just a few times. This chain connects TRBV28 to TRBJ2-7; tentatively, D is TRBD1 or TRBD2 (5 bases each). The CDR3 has 15 residues. Germline V CDR1 and CDR2: MDHEN, SYDVKM. V lost 2 bases and J 7 bases, leaving 18 bases between the germline ends. The CDR3: CASSLLGTILGEQYF. CDR3 coding DNA: TGTGCCAGCAGTTTACTAGGGACCATCCTCGGGGAGCAGTACTTC.

The V gene is TRBV15, the J gene TRBJ2-3; TRBD2 is a possible D gene (5 bases). Trimming removed 0 bases from V and 4 bases from J, with 8 bases in between. Germline CDR1 is LNHNV and CDR2 is YYDKDF (reference sequence). The CDR3 loop spans 14 amino acids. The CDR3 DNA reads as TGTGCCACCAGCAGAGATACGAGGGCAGATACGCAGTATTTT. Protein product: CATSRDTRADTQYF.

The rearrangement links TRBV29-1 to TRBJ1-2; tentative D call: TRBD1 (5 bases). Germline V CDR1 and CDR2: SQVTM, ANQGSEA. The V and J ends lost 4 bases and 4 bases respectively, with 16 bases between them. The CDR3 has 14 amino acids. The CDR3 region is CSVASRGVRYGYTF. CDR3 nucleotide sequence: TGCAGCGTTGCATCTCGGGGGGTACGCTATGGCTACACCTTC. The complete variable domain, with remaining parts taken from reference TRBV29-1 and TRBJ1-2, reads SAVISQKPSRDICQRGTSLTIQCQVDSQVTMMFWYRQQPGQSLTLIATANQGSEATYESGFVIDKFPISRPNLTFSTLTVSNMSPEDSSIYLCSVASRGVRYGYTFGSGTRLTVV.

This clonotype was observed a handful of times. V usage is TRBV6-2 or TRBV6-3 and J usage is TRBJ2-3, with D hard to call. V was cut by 6 bases and J by 7 bases, with 11 bases left in between. CDR1 and CDR2 from the germline V gene are MNHEY and SVGEGT. The CDR3 length is 12 residues. CDR3 DNA: TGTGCCAGCAGCACATCGAGAAATACGCAGTATTTT. Its protein is CASSTSRNTQYF.